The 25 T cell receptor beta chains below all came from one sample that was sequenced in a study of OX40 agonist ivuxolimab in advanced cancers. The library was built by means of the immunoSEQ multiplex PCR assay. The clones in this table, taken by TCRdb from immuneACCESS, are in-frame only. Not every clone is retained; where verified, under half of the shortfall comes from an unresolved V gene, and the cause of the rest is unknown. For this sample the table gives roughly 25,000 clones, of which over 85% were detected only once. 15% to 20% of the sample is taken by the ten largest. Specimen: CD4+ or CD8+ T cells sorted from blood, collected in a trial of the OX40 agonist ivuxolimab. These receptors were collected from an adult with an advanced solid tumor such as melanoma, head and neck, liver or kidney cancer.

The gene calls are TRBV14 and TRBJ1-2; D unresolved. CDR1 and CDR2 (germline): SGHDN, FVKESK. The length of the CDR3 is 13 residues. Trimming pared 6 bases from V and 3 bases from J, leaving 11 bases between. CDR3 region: CASSSGIYYGYTF. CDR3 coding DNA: TGTGCCAGCAGTTCGGGGATTTACTATGGCTACACCTTC.

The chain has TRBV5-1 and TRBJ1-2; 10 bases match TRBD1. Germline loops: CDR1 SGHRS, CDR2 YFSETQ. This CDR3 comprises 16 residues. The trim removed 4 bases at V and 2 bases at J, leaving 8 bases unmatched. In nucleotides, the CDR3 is TGCGCCAGCAGCGCGGATGAGACAGGGGGCAACTATGGCTACACCTTC. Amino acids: CASSADETGGNYGYTF.

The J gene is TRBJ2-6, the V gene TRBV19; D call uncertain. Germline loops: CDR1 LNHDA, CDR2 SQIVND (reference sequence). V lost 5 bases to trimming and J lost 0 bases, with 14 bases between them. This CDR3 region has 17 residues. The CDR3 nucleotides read TGTGCCAGTAGTCCGTGGGTTCAGACCTCTGGGGCCAACGTCCTGACTTTC. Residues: CASSPWVQTSGANVLTF.

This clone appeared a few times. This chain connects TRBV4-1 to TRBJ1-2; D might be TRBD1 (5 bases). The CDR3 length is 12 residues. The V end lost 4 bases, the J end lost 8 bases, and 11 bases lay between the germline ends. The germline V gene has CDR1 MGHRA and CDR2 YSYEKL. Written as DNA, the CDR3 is TGCGCCAGCAGCCGCGGGGCTGACGGCTACACCTTC. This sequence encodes CASSRGADGYTF.

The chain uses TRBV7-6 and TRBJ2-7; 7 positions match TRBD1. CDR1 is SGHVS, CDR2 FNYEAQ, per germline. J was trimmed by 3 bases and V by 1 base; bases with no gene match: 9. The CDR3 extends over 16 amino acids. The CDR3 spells CASSLEVGQGVYEQYF. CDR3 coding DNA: TGTGCCAGCAGCTTAGAGGTGGGTCAGGGGGTCTACGAGCAGTACTTC.

CDR3 loop: CASSIWGADTEAFF. CDR3 nucleotides: TGTGCCAGTAGTATTTGGGGCGCGGACACTGAAGCTTTCTTT. V and J are TRBV19 and TRBJ1-1; maybe TRBD1 (5 bases). Trimming took 3 bases from V and 3 from J, leaving 11 bases between them. This CDR3 has 14 amino acids. From germline, CDR1 is LNHDA and CDR2 SQIVND (reference sequence).

The CDR3 coding sequence is TGTGCCAGCAGCGTAGATGGGGGGGCGGATACGCAGTATTTT. Its protein product is CASSVDGGADTQYF. The chain employs TRBV9 and TRBJ2-3, with D maybe TRBD2 (7 bases). The V and J ends lost 0 bases and 6 bases respectively, with 11 bases between them. Germline loops: CDR1 SGDLS, CDR2 YYNGEE. This CDR3 is 14 amino acids long.

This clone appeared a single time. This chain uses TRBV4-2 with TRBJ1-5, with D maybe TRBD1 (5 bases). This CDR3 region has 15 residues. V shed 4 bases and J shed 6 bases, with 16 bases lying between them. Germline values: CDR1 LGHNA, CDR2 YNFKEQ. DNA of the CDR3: TGTGCCAGCAGCCTTTCGCGGGTAGGGGCTCAGCCCCAGCATTTT. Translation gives CASSLSRVGAQPQHF.

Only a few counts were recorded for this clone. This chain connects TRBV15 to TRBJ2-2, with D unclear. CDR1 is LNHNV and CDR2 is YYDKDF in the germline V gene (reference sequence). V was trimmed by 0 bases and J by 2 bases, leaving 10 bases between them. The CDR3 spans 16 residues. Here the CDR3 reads CATSRDRAINTGELFF. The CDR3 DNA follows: TGTGCCACCAGCAGAGATCGAGCAATAAACACCGGGGAGCTGTTTTTT.

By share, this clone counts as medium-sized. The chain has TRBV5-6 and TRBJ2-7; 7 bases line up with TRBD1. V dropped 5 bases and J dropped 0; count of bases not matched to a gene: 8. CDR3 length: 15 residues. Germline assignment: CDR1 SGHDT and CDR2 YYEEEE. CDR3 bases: TGTGCCAGCAGTCACACTGACAGGGTCTCCTACGAGCAGTACTTC. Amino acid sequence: CASSHTDRVSYEQYF.

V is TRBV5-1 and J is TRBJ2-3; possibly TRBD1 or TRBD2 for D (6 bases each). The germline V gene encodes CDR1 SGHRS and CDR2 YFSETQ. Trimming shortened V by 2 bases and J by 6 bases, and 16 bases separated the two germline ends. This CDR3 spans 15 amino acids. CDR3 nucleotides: TGCGCCAGCAGCTTTGGAGGGGGATCCTTTGATACGCAGTATTTT. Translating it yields CASSFGGGSFDTQYF. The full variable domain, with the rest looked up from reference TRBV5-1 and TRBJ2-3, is KAGVTQTPRYLIKTRGQQVTLSCSPISGHRSVSWYQQTPGQGLQFLFEYFSETQRNKGNFPGRFSGRQFSNSRSEMNVSTLELGDSALYLCASSFGGGSFDTQYFGPGTRLTVL.

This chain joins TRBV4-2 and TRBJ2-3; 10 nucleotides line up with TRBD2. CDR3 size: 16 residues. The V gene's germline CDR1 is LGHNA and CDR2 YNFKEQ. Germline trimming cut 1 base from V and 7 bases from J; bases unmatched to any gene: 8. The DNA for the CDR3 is TGTGCCAGCAGCCAAGGGACTAGCGGCGTCCTTAATACGCAGTATTTT. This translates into CASSQGTSGVLNTQYF.

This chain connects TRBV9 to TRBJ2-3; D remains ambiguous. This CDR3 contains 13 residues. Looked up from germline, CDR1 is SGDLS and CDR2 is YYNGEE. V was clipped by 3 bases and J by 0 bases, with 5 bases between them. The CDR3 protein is CASSAPSTDTQYF. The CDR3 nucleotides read TGTGCCAGCAGCGCACCAAGCACAGATACGCAGTATTTT.

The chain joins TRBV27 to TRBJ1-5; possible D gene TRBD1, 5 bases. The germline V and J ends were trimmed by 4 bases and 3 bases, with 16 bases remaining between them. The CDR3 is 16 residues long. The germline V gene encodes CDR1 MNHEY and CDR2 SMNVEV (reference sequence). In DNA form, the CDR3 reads TGTGCCAGCAGTTCCGTGGGGGGTGTATACAATCAGCCCCAGCATTTT. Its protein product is CASSSVGGVYNQPQHF.

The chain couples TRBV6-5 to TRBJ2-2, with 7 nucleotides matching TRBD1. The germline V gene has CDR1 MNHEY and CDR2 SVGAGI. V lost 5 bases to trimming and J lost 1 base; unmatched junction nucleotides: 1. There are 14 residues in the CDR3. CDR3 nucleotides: TGTGCCAGCAGTCGGACAGGGAACACCGGGGAGCTGTTTTTT. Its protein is CASSRTGNTGELFF.

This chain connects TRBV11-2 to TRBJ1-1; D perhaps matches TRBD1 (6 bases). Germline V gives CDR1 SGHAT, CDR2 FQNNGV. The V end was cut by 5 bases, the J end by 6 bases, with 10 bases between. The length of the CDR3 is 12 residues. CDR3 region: CASSETGAEAFF. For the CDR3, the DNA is TGTGCCAGCAGCGAGACAGGAGCTGAAGCTTTCTTT. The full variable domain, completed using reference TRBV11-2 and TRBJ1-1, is EAGVAQSPRYKIIEKRQSVAFWCNPISGHATLYWYQQILGQGPKLLIQFQNNGVVDDSQLPKDRFSAERLKGVDSTLKIQPAKLEDSAVYLCASSETGAEAFFGQGTRLTVV.

The CDR3 sequence: CASRNTGLHTEAFF. Here the CDR3 DNA reads TGTGCCAGCAGGAATACAGGCCTTCACACTGAAGCTTTCTTT. The chain is built from TRBV6-5 and TRBJ1-1; TRBD1 is a possible D gene (5 bases). The CDR3 is 14 amino acids. CDR1 is MNHEY and CDR2 is SVGAGI in the germline V gene. Trimming left V 6 bases short and J 3 bases short, with 14 bases between.

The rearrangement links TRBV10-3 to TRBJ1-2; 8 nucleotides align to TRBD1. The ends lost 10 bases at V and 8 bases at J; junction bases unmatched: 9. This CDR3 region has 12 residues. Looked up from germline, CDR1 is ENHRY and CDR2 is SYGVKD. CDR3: CATSDRAEGYTF. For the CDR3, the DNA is TGTGCCACTTCGGACAGGGCTGAGGGCTACACCTTC.

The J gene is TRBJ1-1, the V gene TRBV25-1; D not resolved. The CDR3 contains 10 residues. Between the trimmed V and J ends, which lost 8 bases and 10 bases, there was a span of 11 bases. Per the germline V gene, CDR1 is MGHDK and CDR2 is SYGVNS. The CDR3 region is CASGSGGAFF. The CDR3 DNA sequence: TGTGCCAGCGGGTCTGGTGGAGCTTTCTTT.

CDR3 nucleotides: TGTGCCTGGAGCTCCGGGACAGATTCCTACGAGCAGTACTTC. As protein: CAWSSGTDSYEQYF. The chain combines TRBV30 with TRBJ2-7; 7 bases are shared with TRBD1. The CDR3 totals 14 residues. V was clipped by 3 bases and J by 1 base; unmatched bases: 6. CDR1 is GTSNPN, CDR2 SVGIG, per germline (reference sequence).

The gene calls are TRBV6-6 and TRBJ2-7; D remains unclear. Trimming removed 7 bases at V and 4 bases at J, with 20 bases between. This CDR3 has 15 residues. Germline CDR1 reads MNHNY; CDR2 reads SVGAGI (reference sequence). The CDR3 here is CASNPDSGLGYEQYF. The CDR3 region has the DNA TGTGCCAGCAATCCTGACTCGGGCCTTGGTTACGAGCAGTACTTC.

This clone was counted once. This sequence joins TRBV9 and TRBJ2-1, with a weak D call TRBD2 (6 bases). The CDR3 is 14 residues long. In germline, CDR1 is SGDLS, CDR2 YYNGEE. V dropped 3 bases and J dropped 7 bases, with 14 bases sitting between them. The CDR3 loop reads CASSAGFAGNEQFF. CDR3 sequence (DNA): TGTGCCAGCAGCGCAGGGTTTGCGGGGAATGAGCAGTTCTTC.

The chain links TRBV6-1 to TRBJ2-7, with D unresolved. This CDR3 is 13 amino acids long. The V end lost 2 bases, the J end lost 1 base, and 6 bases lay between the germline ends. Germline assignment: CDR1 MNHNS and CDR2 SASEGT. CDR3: CASSETVSYEQYF. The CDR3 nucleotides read TGTGCCAGCAGTGAAACAGTTTCCTACGAGCAGTACTTC.

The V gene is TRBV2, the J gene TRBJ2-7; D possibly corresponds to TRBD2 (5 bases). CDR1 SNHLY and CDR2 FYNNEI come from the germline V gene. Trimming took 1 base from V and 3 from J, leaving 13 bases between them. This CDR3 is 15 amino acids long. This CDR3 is CASSEEAKRNYEQYF. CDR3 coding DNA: TGTGCCAGCAGTGAAGAGGCTAAGCGGAACTACGAGCAGTACTTC.

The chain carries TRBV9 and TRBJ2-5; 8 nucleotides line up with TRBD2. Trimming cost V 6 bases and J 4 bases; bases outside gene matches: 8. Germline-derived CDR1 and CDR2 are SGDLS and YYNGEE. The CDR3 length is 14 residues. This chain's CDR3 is CASNRREEGETQYF. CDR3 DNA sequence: TGTGCCAGCAACCGGCGGGAGGAAGGAGAGACCCAGTACTTC.